This record concerns one TCR beta chain sequence. The antigen remains undetermined. Germline CDR1 and CDR2: MNHNS and SASEGT. V was pared by 4 bases and J by 9 bases, with 3 bases of the junction left unmatched. The CDR3 spans 12 residues. Assay: immunoSEQ multiplex PCR; the TCRdb copy retains only in-frame clones and omits some. The profile shows 2 million to 3 million clones, roughly 93% of them singletons. The sample is drawn from a study of shared clonotypes between healthy human individuals. Study-level information: The plates for each donor numbered three CD4 naive, three CD4 memory, two CD8 naive and one CD8 memory.

Study-wide results and caveats: It was the non-shared clonotypes that had lower generation probabilities than clonotypes shared by all four donors.

The chain carries TRBV6-1 and TRBJ2-1; 7 bases match TRBD2. Sequencing was carried out using naive CD4+ T cells from PBMCs. The subset here: CD45RA+ positively selected. The receptor comes from a man between 18 and 29 years old in good health. Some clones in this sample may be carry-over from other donors' samples. The chain's CDR3 is CASSGPGGEQFF. The CDR3 coding sequence is TGTGCCAGCAGTGGACCGGGGGGTGAGCAGTTCTTC.